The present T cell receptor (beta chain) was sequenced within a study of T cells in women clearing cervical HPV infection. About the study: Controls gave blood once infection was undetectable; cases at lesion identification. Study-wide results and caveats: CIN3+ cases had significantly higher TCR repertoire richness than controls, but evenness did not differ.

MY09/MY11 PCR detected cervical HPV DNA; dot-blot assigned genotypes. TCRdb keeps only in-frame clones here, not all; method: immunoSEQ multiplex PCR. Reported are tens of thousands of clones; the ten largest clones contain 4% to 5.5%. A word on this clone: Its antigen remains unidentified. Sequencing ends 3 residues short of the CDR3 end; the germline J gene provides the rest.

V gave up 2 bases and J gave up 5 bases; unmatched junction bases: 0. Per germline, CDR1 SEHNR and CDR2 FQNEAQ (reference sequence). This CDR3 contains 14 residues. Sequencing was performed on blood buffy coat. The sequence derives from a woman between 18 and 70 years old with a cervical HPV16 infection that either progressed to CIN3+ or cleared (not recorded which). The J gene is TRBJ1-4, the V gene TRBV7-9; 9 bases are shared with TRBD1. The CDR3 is CASSLTGGNEKLFF. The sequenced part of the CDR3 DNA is TGTGCCAGCAGCTTAACAGGGGGCAATGAAAAA.